The 11 T cell receptor beta chains presented below share a single source sample, sequenced in a study of T cells in Graves' hyperthyroidism and ophthalmopathy. Amplification yielded TCR beta CDR3 regions, with RNA transcripts as the source. First-round RT-PCR with HTBI primers amplified the TCR CDR3 region. In TCRdb, the multiplex PCR reads were re-called with MiXCR into one record per CDR3 protein. The table includes 400,000 to 500,000 distinct CDR3 sequences, about 13% detected once. The sample taken for sequencing was blood. The source is a woman aged 18-30 years with Graves' hyperthyroidism.

Worth noting for this clonotype: Since a much larger clone is just one base distant, this may be a read error. The chain carries TRBV28 and TRBJ1-1, with D possibly matching TRBD1 (6 bases). The germline gives CDR1 MDHEN, CDR2 SYDVKM. The CDR3 sequence is 13 residues long. V was shortened by 5 bases and J by 6 bases, with 13 bases between the two germline ends. CDR3 amino acids: CASSVRGLAEAFF. The CDR3 region has the DNA TGTGCCAGCAGTGTACGGGGGCTGGCTGAAGCTTTCTTT.

This chain joins TRBV6-1 and TRBJ2-3; D not certain. CDR1 and CDR2 (germline): MNHNS, SASEGT. CDR3 size: 16 residues. V lost 1 base, J lost 4 bases, and 15 bases lay in between. CDR3 in DNA: TGTGCCAGCAGTGAAGGAAACGTTAGAGGCGCAGATACGCAGTATTTT. Amino acid sequence: CASSEGNVRGADTQYF.

In its sample, this clonotype was seen a few times. At one of its ends the junction is not consistent with the germline gene, which may arise from a read error. V and J are TRBV7-2 and TRBJ2-2; TRBD2 matches at 12 bases. Germline-derived CDR1 and CDR2 are SGHTA and FQGNSA. The length of the CDR3 is 17 residues. The CDR3 region is CASSLTSGSPNTRELFF. The CDR3 DNA reads as TGTGCCAGCAGCTTGACTAGCGGGAGCCCGAACACCAGGGAGCTGTTTTTT.

This clonotype came up many times. This chain joins TRBV28 and TRBJ1-5; D might be TRBD1 (5 bases). The V and J ends lost 6 bases and 0 bases respectively, with 9 bases between them. CDR1 and CDR2 (germline): MDHEN, SYDVKM. This CDR3 comprises 14 residues. CDR3 DNA sequence: TGTGCCAGCAGCTGGACACTTAGCAATCAGCCCCAGCATTTT. Amino acid sequence: CASSWTLSNQPQHF.

This rearrangement joins TRBV20-1 to TRBJ2-1; D might be TRBD1 (6 bases). This CDR3 comprises 9 residues. V was clipped by 6 bases and J by 14 bases, with 11 bases between them. From germline, CDR1 is DFQATT and CDR2 SNEGSKA (reference sequence). CDR3 nucleotide sequence: TGCAGTGCCCAAAACAGGGAGTTCTTC. It yields the protein CSAQNREFF.

This clonotype was picked up many times. V is TRBV28 and J is TRBJ2-2, with a weak D call TRBD2 (6 bases). The germline V gene encodes CDR1 MDHEN and CDR2 SYDVKM. The CDR3 is made up of 13 amino acids. V lost 3 bases and J 5 bases, leaving 7 bases between the germline ends. In DNA, the CDR3 is TGTGCCAGCAGTTTCCGGGGGACCGGGGAGCTGTTTTTT. Translating gives CASSFRGTGELFF.

There are many counts of this clonotype. The chain is built from TRBV28 and TRBJ2-2; TRBD2 matches at 15 bases. Germline values: CDR1 MDHEN, CDR2 SYDVKM. Germline trimming cut 5 bases from V and 6 bases from J; bases unmatched to any gene: 19. The CDR3 is 21 residues long. CDR3 amino acids: CASSPNSGLAGGPRFAGELFF. For the CDR3, the DNA is TGTGCCAGCAGTCCAAACTCTGGACTAGCGGGAGGGCCACGATTTGCCGGGGAGCTGTTTTTT.

This clonotype was counted ten times or more. The DNA for the CDR3 is TGTGCCACCCAATTAGCGGGAGGTTCCTACAATGAGCAGTTCTTC. This translates into CATQLAGGSYNEQFF. The chain has TRBV19 and TRBJ2-1; 10 bases agree with TRBD2. Trimming cost V 10 bases and J 1 base; bases outside gene matches: 7. Looked up from germline, CDR1 is LNHDA and CDR2 is SQIVND (reference sequence). This CDR3 comprises 15 residues.

This clonotype was counted ten times or more. The rearrangement uses TRBV6-1 and TRBJ1-4; no definite D call. From germline, CDR1 is MNHNS and CDR2 SASEGT. The CDR3 totals 14 residues. V lost 4 bases and J 8 bases, leaving 14 bases between the germline ends. The CDR3 reads CASSATSGGEKLFF. The CDR3 region has the DNA TGTGCCAGCAGTGCGACCAGCGGAGGGGAAAAACTGTTTTTT.

The CDR3 reads CASSWGFGPTPNEQFF. In DNA form, the CDR3 reads TGTGCCAGCAGCTGGGGATTTGGCCCGACTCCCAATGAGCAGTTCTTC. V usage is TRBV5-6 and J usage is TRBJ2-1, with unresolved D. Trimming left V 3 bases short and J 6 bases short, with 19 bases between. The CDR3 runs 16 residues. Germline CDR1 reads SGHDT; CDR2 reads YYEEEE.

This clonotype has just a few counts. The V gene is TRBV7-9, the J gene TRBJ2-7; D might be TRBD1 or TRBD2, each matching 5 bases. Germline-derived CDR1 and CDR2 are SEHNR and FQNEAQ (reference sequence). The germline V and J ends were trimmed by 10 bases and 6 bases, with 22 bases remaining between them. The CDR3 is 14 residues long. CDR3 in DNA: TGTGCCAACGGATCGACAGACCCTAGCCCCGAGCAGTACTTC. Amino acids: CANGSTDPSPEQYF.